This TCR beta chain was recovered during a study of cytomegalovirus exposure and HLA in healthy donors. Overall study findings and caveats: The likely origin of a cluster of highly shared sequence variants was a sequencing artifact. The authors enumerated roughly 180 TCR beta chains as linked to cytomegalovirus.

Vbeta (60) and Jbeta (13) primers were used in the PCR. This table comes from immunoSEQ multiplex PCR, and its TCRdb copy is limited to in-frame clones, with some not included. The table lists about 160,000 clones, 75% to 85% of them singletons, with approximately 12% in the top ten. The CDR3 is 15 residues long. Germline lookup yields CDR1 LGHNA and CDR2 YSLEER. Of note for this clone: Antigen specificity is unknown. One end of the junction varies from germline; a read error may be responsible.

The source is a man in his fifties or sixties in good health and CMV-seropositive. The sequencing input was PBMCs. The J gene is TRBJ2-2, the V gene TRBV4-3; tentative D call: TRBD1 (5 bases). CDR3 in DNA: TGCGCCAGCAGCCAAGACAGGGTCAACACCAGGGAGCTGTTTTTT. Translating it yields CASSQDRVNTRELFF.